The 32 T cell receptor beta chains reported below all come from one sample, sequenced in a study of OX40 agonist ivuxolimab in advanced cancers. The method behind the library was the immunoSEQ multiplex PCR assay. The source is immuneACCESS, and TCRdb retained only in-frame sequences with V and J called. Part of the clones is not carried over; for the studies checked, unresolved V genes explain less than half of this, and the remainder is unexplained. In this sample the table shows nearly 35,000 clones, approximately 92% of which occur a single time. The ten top clones hold around 30% of the sample. Sequencing was performed on CD4+ or CD8+ T cells sorted from blood, taken in a trial of the OX40 agonist ivuxolimab. The receptors originated from an adult with an advanced solid tumor such as melanoma, head and neck, liver or kidney cancer.

The chain carries TRBV28 and TRBJ2-7; D is unresolved. There are 12 residues in the CDR3. Trimming shortened V by 7 bases and J by 0 bases, and 7 bases separated the two germline ends. Germline V gene data show CDR1 as MDHEN and CDR2 as SYDVKM. CDR3 in DNA: TGTGCCAGCACTGGAAACTCCTACGAGCAGTACTTC. This encodes CASTGNSYEQYF.

The chain employs TRBV28 and TRBJ2-7; D unclear. This CDR3 has 13 residues. V dropped 5 bases and J dropped 1 base, with 9 bases sitting between them. Germline V gene lookup returns CDR1 MDHEN and CDR2 SYDVKM. The CDR3: CASSPSGSYEQYF. DNA for the CDR3: TGTGCCAGCAGTCCTTCCGGGTCCTACGAGCAGTACTTC.

V usage is TRBV28 and J usage is TRBJ2-7, with D possibly being TRBD1 (5 bases). V lost 3 bases and J 6 bases, leaving 18 bases between the germline ends. The germline V gene has CDR1 MDHEN and CDR2 SYDVKM. CDR3 length: 15 amino acids. The CDR3 is CASSFVLDRSFEQYF. CDR3 DNA: TGTGCCAGCAGTTTTGTCCTCGACAGAAGTTTCGAGCAGTACTTC.

The rearrangement links TRBV6-1 to TRBJ2-7; tentatively, D is TRBD1 or TRBD2 (6 bases each). Trimming took 2 bases from V and 7 from J, leaving 21 bases between them. The CDR3 consists of 16 residues. The germline V gene has CDR1 MNHNS and CDR2 SASEGT. CDR3 bases: TGTGCCAGCAGTGAATTTTCGGGGGCAACCTATTTAGAGCAGTACTTC. Protein sequence: CASSEFSGATYLEQYF.

V usage is TRBV11-2 and J usage is TRBJ2-7; no definite D call. Germline CDR1 SGHAT, CDR2 FQNNGV. V was clipped by 5 bases and J by 3 bases, with 11 bases between them. The CDR3 runs to 13 residues. In DNA form, the CDR3 reads TGTGCCAGCAGCCCCGGTGCTAGCTACGAGCAGTACTTC. It yields the protein CASSPGASYEQYF.

The rearrangement uses TRBV19 and TRBJ2-7; 7 nucleotides align to TRBD1. V was pared by 4 bases and J by 2 bases, with 5 bases of the junction left unmatched. The CDR3 has 14 residues. Germline V gene lookup returns CDR1 LNHDA and CDR2 SQIVND (reference sequence). The CDR3 sequence is CASSTWDSTYEQYF. For the CDR3, the DNA is TGTGCCAGTAGTACGTGGGACAGTACCTACGAGCAGTACTTC.

The chain couples TRBV9 to TRBJ1-4, with TRBD1 matching over 10 bases. CDR1 SGDLS and CDR2 YYNGEE come from the germline V gene. This CDR3 has 17 residues. The V gene end was trimmed by 0 bases and the J gene end by 3 bases; junction bases not matched to a gene: 5. For the CDR3, the DNA is TGTGCCAGCAGCGTAGCAGGGACAGGGGCGGCTAATGAAAAACTGTTTTTT. Translated: CASSVAGTGAANEKLFF.

V gene TRBV7-2 combines with J gene TRBJ2-7; 7 nucleotides agree with TRBD1. With V trimmed by 4 bases and J by 5 bases, 17 bases remained unmatched. The germline V gene encodes CDR1 SGHTA and CDR2 FQGNSA. This CDR3 has 17 residues. Written as DNA, the CDR3 is TGTGCCAGCAGCTCTGGACAGGTTTGGACAGAAAGTCACGAGCAGTACTTC. Translation gives CASSSGQVWTESHEQYF.

V usage is TRBV25-1 and J usage is TRBJ1-2; D possibly corresponds to TRBD1 (5 bases). The CDR3 has 12 residues. Germline V gene lookup returns CDR1 MGHDK and CDR2 SYGVNS. Trimming stripped 4 bases from V and 7 bases from J, with 10 bases between. The CDR3 spells CASSGDQIGYTF. CDR3 DNA sequence: TGTGCCAGCAGTGGGGACCAAATTGGCTACACCTTC.

This rearrangement joins TRBV5-8 to TRBJ2-7; TRBD1 is a possible D gene (5 bases). Trimming stripped 0 bases from V and 12 bases from J, with 19 bases between. CDR1 and CDR2 from the germline V gene are SGHTS and YDEGEE. The CDR3 is 14 amino acids. CDR3 loop: CASSLGGGWGLRYF. The CDR3 DNA reads TGTGCCAGCAGCTTGGGAGGTGGATGGGGCCTTAGGTACTTC.

This clone is medium-sized within its sample. This chain links TRBV11-2 with TRBJ1-2; D may be TRBD1 (5 bases). V was cut by 4 bases and J by 8 bases, with 17 bases left in between. Germline CDR1 is SGHAT and CDR2 is FQNNGV. The length of the CDR3 is 14 residues. CDR3 DNA: TGTGCCAGCAGCTCCGGGGCCGATTACCAAGGCTACACCTTC. Protein product: CASSSGADYQGYTF.

V and J are TRBV21-1 and TRBJ2-7; TRBD2 reflects the table's D call only, with no check against the DNA. TRBV21-1 corresponds to a pseudogene. The CDR3 covers 14 residues. CDR3 amino acids: CASSSRTSMGEQYF. The DNA of the CDR3 is TGTGCCAGCAGCTCCCGGACTAGTATGGGCGAGCAGTACTTC.

V and J are TRBV14 and TRBJ2-2, with D unresolved. Germline V gene lookup returns CDR1 SGHDN and CDR2 FVKESK. The CDR3 sequence is 15 residues long. V was shortened by 1 base and J by 4 bases, with 10 bases between the two germline ends. The CDR3 loop reads CASSQVQALTGELFF. Here the CDR3 DNA reads TGTGCCAGCAGCCAAGTTCAGGCACTCACCGGGGAGCTGTTTTTT.

CDR3 amino acids: CASSSTLYGTTGYTF. CDR3 nucleotide sequence: TGTGCCAGCAGTTCCACCCTGTACGGCACAACTGGCTACACCTTC. This sequence joins TRBV27 and TRBJ1-2; D is undetermined. Trimming cost V 4 bases and J 7 bases, with 19 bases left between them. Germline V gives CDR1 MNHEY, CDR2 SMNVEV (reference sequence). The CDR3 sequence is 15 residues long.

The J gene is TRBJ2-7, the V gene TRBV7-9, with 8 nucleotides matching TRBD2. Germline V gives CDR1 SEHNR, CDR2 FQNEAQ (reference sequence). The CDR3 has 14 residues. Trimming at V came to 8 bases and at J to 0 bases, leaving 6 bases not matched to a gene. The CDR3 sequence is CASSSAGGSYEQYF. CDR3 DNA: TGTGCCAGCTCCTCGGCGGGAGGCTCCTACGAGCAGTACTTC.

The chain employs TRBV27 and TRBJ2-7; 9 positions agree with TRBD2. Per germline, CDR1 MNHEY and CDR2 SMNVEV (reference sequence). The trim removed 1 base at V and 5 bases at J, leaving 6 bases unmatched. The CDR3 runs to 15 residues. This CDR3 reads CASSLLAGEVHEQYF. CDR3 bases: TGTGCCAGCAGTTTATTAGCGGGAGAGGTGCACGAGCAGTACTTC.

This chain links TRBV10-3 with TRBJ2-1; 7 nucleotides agree with TRBD2. The J segment lost 6 bases and the V segment lost 3 bases, leaving 5 bases of the junction unmatched. This CDR3 spans 14 amino acids. Looked up from germline, CDR1 is ENHRY and CDR2 is SYGVKD. The DNA for the CDR3 is TGTGCCATCAGTGATCTCGGGAGGATCAATGAGCAGTTCTTC. Amino acid sequence: CAISDLGRINEQFF.

The genes are TRBV9 and TRBJ2-7; 9 bases fit TRBD1. Per germline, CDR1 SGDLS and CDR2 YYNGEE. V shed 0 bases, J shed 7 bases, and the junction held 5 bases outside the gene matches. The CDR3 is 14 residues long. This CDR3 reads CASSVGGQGREQYF. CDR3 in DNA: TGTGCCAGCAGCGTAGGGGGACAGGGAAGAGAGCAGTACTTC.

The chain uses TRBV29-1 and TRBJ2-2, with D unclear. CDR1 and CDR2 from the germline V gene are SQVTM and ANQGSEA. The CDR3 has 13 amino acids. Trimming left V 3 bases short and J 4 bases short, with 9 bases between. The CDR3 spells CSVDDQSTGELFF. DNA of the CDR3: TGCAGCGTTGATGATCAGAGCACCGGGGAGCTGTTTTTT.

The rearrangement joins TRBV28 to TRBJ1-1; maybe TRBD1 (5 bases). V lost 3 bases and J lost 5, with 10 bases in between. Germline loops: CDR1 MDHEN, CDR2 SYDVKM. The CDR3 consists of 13 residues. The CDR3 is CASSFGGWTEAFF. The CDR3 DNA reads as TGTGCCAGCAGTTTCGGGGGTTGGACTGAAGCTTTCTTT. Using reference TRBV28 and TRBJ1-1 for the parts outside the CDR3, the full variable domain is DVKVTQSSRYLVKRTGEKVFLECVQDMDHENMFWYRQDPGLGLRLIYFSYDVKMKEKGDIPEGYSVSREKKERFSLILESASTNQTSMYLCASSFGGWTEAFFGQGTRLTVV.

The V and J genes are TRBV6-5 and TRBJ2-7, with D possibly being TRBD1 or TRBD2 (5 bases each). V was trimmed by 6 bases and J by 3 bases, leaving 12 bases between them. The CDR3 has 13 amino acids. Germline values: CDR1 MNHEY, CDR2 SVGAGI. The CDR3 bases are TGTGCCAGCAGCCCCGGGACGATCTACGAGCAGTACTTC. Its translation is CASSPGTIYEQYF.

In this sample, this clone turned up once. The rearrangement joins TRBV4-2 to TRBJ1-3; D is undetermined. This CDR3 spans 13 amino acids. Germline lookup yields CDR1 LGHNA and CDR2 YNFKEQ. V shed 4 bases and J shed 7 bases, with 11 bases lying between them. Written as DNA, the CDR3 is TGTGCCAGCAGCCTCCCAGACGGCAACACCATATATTTT. Its protein is CASSLPDGNTIYF.

The CDR3 nucleotides read TGTGCCAGTAGTATATCGGCAGGTACCACCTACGAGCAGTACTTC. Its protein is CASSISAGTTYEQYF. The V gene is TRBV19, the J gene TRBJ2-7; D is uncertain. The ends were cut back, 2 bases at V and 2 bases at J, with 13 bases in the middle. The CDR3 is 15 residues long. Germline loops: CDR1 LNHDA, CDR2 SQIVND (reference sequence).

As for this clone: Other nucleotide sequences from this sample produce the same CDR3. The gene calls are TRBV27 and TRBJ2-5; D not resolved. With 6 bases removed from V and 5 bases from J, the gap between germline ends came to 13 bases. Germline V CDR1 and CDR2: MNHEY, SMNVEV (reference sequence). This CDR3 comprises 13 residues. Here the CDR3 reads CASSLIGRETQYF. CDR3 sequence (DNA): TGTGCCAGCAGCTTAATTGGTCGGGAGACCCAGTACTTC.

This clone came up once. This same CDR3 is encoded by further DNA sequences in the sample. The CDR3 DNA sequence: TGTGCCAGTAGTATTGTCCTAGCGGGAGACAATGAGCAGTTCTTC. It encodes CASSIVLAGDNEQFF. The rearrangement joins TRBV19 to TRBJ2-1; 10 bases map to TRBD2. The V segment lost 3 bases and the J segment 5 bases; nucleotides outside the gene matches: 4. The CDR3 has 15 amino acids. Germline V gene lookup returns CDR1 LNHDA and CDR2 SQIVND (reference sequence).

The chain recombines TRBV5-4 with TRBJ2-7; possible D gene TRBD1, 5 bases. Trimming shortened V by 2 bases and J by 6 bases, and 6 bases separated the two germline ends. Germline CDR1 SGHNT, CDR2 YYREEE (reference sequence). The CDR3 loop spans 11 amino acids. The CDR3 loop is CASSFRGEQYF. The CDR3 DNA is TGTGCCAGCAGCTTTAGGGGCGAGCAGTACTTC. Variable domain in full (rest from reference TRBV5-4 and TRBJ2-7): ETGVTQSPTHLIKTRGQQVTLRCSSQSGHNTVSWYQQALGQGPQFIFQYYREEENGRGNFPPRFSGLQFPNYSSELNVNALELDDSALYLCASSFRGEQYFGPGTRLTVT.

This clone was recorded once. The rearrangement joins TRBV19 to TRBJ2-7; D gene uncertain. From germline, CDR1 is LNHDA and CDR2 SQIVND (reference sequence). Trimming took 1 base from V and 1 from J, leaving 5 bases between them. CDR3 length equals 13 residues. Written as DNA, the CDR3 is TGTGCCAGTAGTATAGGTACGTCCTACGAGCAGTACTTC. Translating it yields CASSIGTSYEQYF.

The chain combines TRBV7-2 with TRBJ2-7, with 12 bases identical to TRBD2. The ends lost 5 bases at V and 5 bases at J; junction bases unmatched: 7. Germline V gene sequence: CDR1 SGHTA, CDR2 FQGNSA. The CDR3 is 15 amino acids. The CDR3 protein is CASSLTSGSAHEQYF. The CDR3 DNA follows: TGTGCCAGCAGCCTGACTAGCGGGAGTGCCCACGAGCAGTACTTC. Filled out from reference TRBV7-2 and TRBJ2-7, the complete variable domain reads GAGVSQSPSNKVTEKGKDVELRCDPISGHTALYWYRQSLGQGLEFLIYFQGNSAPDKSGLPSDRFSAERTGGSVSTLTIQRTQQEDSAVYLCASSLTSGSAHEQYFGPGTRLTVT.

The gene calls are TRBV14 and TRBJ2-3; 7 nucleotides align to TRBD1. This CDR3 is 16 amino acids long. J was trimmed by 2 bases and V by 2 bases; bases with no gene match: 7. Germline CDR1 is SGHDN and CDR2 is FVKESK. Written as DNA, the CDR3 is TGTGCCAGCAGCCAATGGTACAGGGGCTCCACAGATACGCAGTATTTT. Its protein product is CASSQWYRGSTDTQYF.

This sequence joins TRBV19 and TRBJ2-7; 14 nucleotides match TRBD2. Trimming took 9 bases from V and 4 from J; bases not matched to a gene: 2. The CDR3 is made up of 13 amino acids. Per germline, CDR1 LNHDA and CDR2 SQIVND (reference sequence). Here the CDR3 DNA reads TGTGCCAGCGGGACTAGCGGGAGTTACGAGCAGTACTTC. It encodes CASGTSGSYEQYF. Filled out from reference TRBV19 and TRBJ2-7, the complete variable domain reads DGGITQSPKYLFRKEGQNVTLSCEQNLNHDAMYWYRQDPGQGLRLIYYSQIVNDFQKGDIAEGYSVSREKKESFPLTVTSAQKNPTAFYLCASGTSGSYEQYFGPGTRLTVT.

The chain has TRBV7-8 and TRBJ2-7, with TRBD2 identical over 8 bases. Germline V gene data show CDR1 as SGHVS and CDR2 as FQNEAQ. CDR3 size: 17 residues. J gave up 0 bases and V 1 base, and 8 bases lay outside the gene matches. CDR3 sequence: CASSLGSSGYSSYEQYF. For the CDR3, the DNA is TGTGCCAGCAGCTTAGGGTCTAGCGGGTACAGCTCCTACGAGCAGTACTTC. Using reference TRBV7-8 and TRBJ2-7 for the parts outside the CDR3, the full variable domain is GAGVSQSPRYKVAKRGQDVALRCDPISGHVSLFWYQQALGQGPEFLTYFQNEAQLDKSGLPSDRFFAERPEGSVSTLKIQRTQQEDSAVYLCASSLGSSGYSSYEQYFGPGTRLTVT.

The chain recombines TRBV7-9 with TRBJ1-1, with a tentative D call TRBD1 (5 bases). The germline CDR1 and CDR2 sequences are SEHNR and FQNEAQ (reference sequence). The CDR3 spans 15 residues. Trimming stripped 5 bases from V and 1 base from J, with 14 bases between. The CDR3 sequence is CASSRRGGENTEAFF. CDR3 in DNA: TGTGCCAGCAGCCGCCGCGGAGGGGAGAACACTGAAGCTTTCTTT.